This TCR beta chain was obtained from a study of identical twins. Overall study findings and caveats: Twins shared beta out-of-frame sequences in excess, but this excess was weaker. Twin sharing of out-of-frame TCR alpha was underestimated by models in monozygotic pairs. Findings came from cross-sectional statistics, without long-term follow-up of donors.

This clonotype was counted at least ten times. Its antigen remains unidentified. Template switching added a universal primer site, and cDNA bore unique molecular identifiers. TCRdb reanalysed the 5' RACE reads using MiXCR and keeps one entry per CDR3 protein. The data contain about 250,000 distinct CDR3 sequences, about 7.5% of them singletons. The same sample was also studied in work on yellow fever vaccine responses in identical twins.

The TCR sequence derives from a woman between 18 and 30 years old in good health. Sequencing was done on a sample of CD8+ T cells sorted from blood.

In DNA form, the CDR3 reads TGCAGTGCTAGTACCCAGGGCCATCAGCCCCAGCATTTT. This codes for CSASTQGHQPQHF. V is TRBV20-1 and J is TRBJ1-5, with a tentative D call TRBD1 (5 bases). Trimming took 3 bases from V and 5 from J, leaving 11 bases between them. There are 13 residues in the CDR3. Germline CDR1 is DFQATT and CDR2 is SNEGSKA (reference sequence).